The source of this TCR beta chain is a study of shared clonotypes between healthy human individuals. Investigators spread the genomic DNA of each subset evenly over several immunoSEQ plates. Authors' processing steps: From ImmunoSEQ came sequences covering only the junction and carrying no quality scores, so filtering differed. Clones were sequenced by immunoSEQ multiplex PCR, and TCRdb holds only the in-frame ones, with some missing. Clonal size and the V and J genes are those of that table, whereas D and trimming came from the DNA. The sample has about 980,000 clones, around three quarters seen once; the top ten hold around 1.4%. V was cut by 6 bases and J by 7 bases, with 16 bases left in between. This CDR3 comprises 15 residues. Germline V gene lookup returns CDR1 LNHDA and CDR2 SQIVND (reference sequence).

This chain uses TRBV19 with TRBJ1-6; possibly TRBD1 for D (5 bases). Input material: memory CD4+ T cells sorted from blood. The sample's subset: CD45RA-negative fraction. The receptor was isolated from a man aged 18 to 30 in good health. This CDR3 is CASREVGEGNSPLHF. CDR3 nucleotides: TGTGCCAGTAGAGAAGTAGGGGAAGGGAATTCACCCCTCCACTTT.